In this sample, the clone carrying this TCR beta chain turned up a few times. The antigen is not known. TCRdb used MiXCR to reprocess the RT-PCR reads, holding one entry per CDR3 protein. In the table there are about 800,000 distinct CDR3 sequences, about 20% of which are singletons. CDR3 length: 12 amino acids. Germline V gene lookup returns CDR1 LGHNA and CDR2 YNFKEQ. V was pared by 3 bases and J by 13 bases, with 13 bases between. This sample was included in a study of response to subunit inactivated influenza vaccine. Regarding the study as a whole: There was a suggestion from the authors that each seasonal influenza vaccination recruits few new T cells.

The sample consisted of PBMCs from blood, taken less than 6 days after vaccination. This rearrangement joins TRBV4-2 to TRBJ1-5, with a possible D match to TRBD1 (6 bases). The source of this sequence is a man between 50 and 59 years old who received an inactivated influenza vaccine. In nucleotides, the CDR3 is TGTGCCAGCAGCCAGACGGGACAAAGTCAGCATTTT. This codes for CASSQTGQSQHF.